The 27 T cell receptor beta chains below come from one sample, sequenced in a study of CD8+ T cells in alopecia areata. Stated treatment: oral pan-JAK inhibitor, 5-10 mg twice daily. Reverse transcription of extracted RNA yielded cDNA, which provided the sequencing template. Assay used: immunoSEQ multiplex PCR; TCRdb lists only in-frame clones, some missing. Of a few hundred thousand clones in the sample, more than 45% were seen once. Sequenced material: CD4+ T cells sorted from blood, taken at week 4, from a patient treated with tofacitinib. These receptors were taken from a human donor with alopecia areata.

This chain links TRBV2 with TRBJ2-1; 8 nucleotides line up with TRBD2. The germline CDR1 and CDR2 sequences are SNHLY and FYNNEI. V was clipped by 7 bases and J by 1 base; unmatched bases: 3. The CDR3 has 14 amino acids. CDR3 sequence: CASNSGGSYNEQFF. CDR3 in DNA: TGTGCCAGCAACTCGGGGGGGTCCTACAATGAGCAGTTCTTC. Supplemented by reference TRBV2 and TRBJ2-1, the full variable domain reads EPEVTQTPSHQVTQMGQEVILRCVPISNHLYFYWYRQILGQKVEFLVSFYNNEISEKSEIFDDQFSVERPDGSNFTLKIRSTKLEDSAMYFCASNSGGSYNEQFFGPGTRLTVL.

The rearrangement uses TRBV6-5 and TRBJ2-2; 9 bases line up with TRBD1. The CDR3 covers 14 residues. CDR1 is MNHEY and CDR2 is SVGAGI in the germline V gene. The trim removed 8 bases at V and 6 bases at J, leaving 7 bases unmatched. The CDR3 is CASSRTGVSGELFF. The CDR3 DNA reads TGTGCCAGCTCCAGGACAGGGGTCTCCGGGGAGCTGTTTTTT.

This clone was recorded a few times. The chain is built from TRBV21-1 and TRBJ2-7; the table's D call of TRBD2 was not tested on the DNA. TRBV21-1 is flagged as a pseudogene. The CDR3 has 16 amino acids. In DNA form, the CDR3 reads TGTGCCAGCATAAGAAGAGGCCCCCCCCGCTCCTACGAGCAGTACTTC. It encodes CASIRRGPPRSYEQYF.

This clone was seen a few times. The chain links TRBV6-6 to TRBJ2-7; D may be TRBD2 (6 bases). There are 15 residues in the CDR3. Germline CDR1 is MNHNY and CDR2 is SVGAGI (reference sequence). V was trimmed by 0 bases and J by 3 bases, leaving 12 bases between them. The CDR3 reads CASSYSRGSGYEQYF. CDR3 sequence (DNA): TGTGCCAGCAGTTACTCACGGGGGAGCGGCTACGAGCAGTACTTC.

The rearrangement links TRBV7-9 to TRBJ2-1, with a tentative D call TRBD2 (5 bases). This CDR3 comprises 17 residues. The V gene's germline CDR1 is SEHNR and CDR2 FQNEAQ (reference sequence). V lost 3 bases to trimming and J lost 0 bases, with 15 bases between them. The CDR3 DNA is TGTGCCAGCAGCTTCAGCGGACGAGAGACCTCCTACAATGAGCAGTTCTTC. Its protein product is CASSFSGRETSYNEQFF.

V and J are TRBV20-1 and TRBJ1-1, with D unclear. Germline values: CDR1 DFQATT, CDR2 SNEGSKA (reference sequence). CDR3 size: 11 residues. Trimming took 0 bases from V and 5 from J, leaving 4 bases between them. Written as DNA, the CDR3 is TGCAGTGCTAGAGAGAGGACTGAAGCTTTCTTT. Translating it yields CSARERTEAFF.

This clone was seen a handful of times. The chain joins TRBV18 to TRBJ2-5; a weak D match, TRBD1 (5 bases). Trimming removed 2 bases at V and 2 bases at J, with 6 bases between. Germline V CDR1 and CDR2: KGHSH, LQKENI. The CDR3 is made up of 13 amino acids. The CDR3 coding sequence is TGTGCCAGCTCACCAAACAGGCAAGAGACCCAGTACTTC. It translates to CASSPNRQETQYF.

CDR3 DNA sequence: TGTGCCTGGAGGGGACACCGTTGGCAGGATGGCTACACCTTC. It encodes CAWRGHRWQDGYTF. This chain connects TRBV30 to TRBJ1-2; D might be TRBD1 (6 bases). This CDR3 spans 14 amino acids. The germline CDR1 and CDR2 sequences are GTSNPN and SVGIG (reference sequence). V shed 3 bases and J shed 6 bases, with 17 bases lying between them.

The chain recombines TRBV15 with TRBJ2-1; 8 positions match TRBD2. V lost 0 bases and J lost 0; bases outside the gene matches: 4. The germline V gene has CDR1 LNHNV and CDR2 YYDKDF (reference sequence). This CDR3 is 17 amino acids long. CDR3 region: CATSRDHGTSSYNEQFF. CDR3 nucleotides: TGTGCCACCAGCAGAGATCACGGGACTAGCTCCTACAATGAGCAGTTCTTC.

The rearrangement joins TRBV2 to TRBJ2-7; tentative D call: TRBD2 (6 bases). V gave up 3 bases and J gave up 4 bases, with 13 bases separating them. The germline V gene encodes CDR1 SNHLY and CDR2 FYNNEI. This CDR3 comprises 14 residues. The CDR3 DNA follows: TGTGCCAGCAGTGACGGTAGGAGGGATTACGAGCAGTACTTC. This encodes CASSDGRRDYEQYF.

V and J are TRBV5-1 and TRBJ2-1; D gene unclear. The CDR3 loop spans 11 amino acids. Germline V gene lookup returns CDR1 SGHRS and CDR2 YFSETQ. The V end was cut by 2 bases, the J end by 7 bases, with 4 bases between. The CDR3 spells CASSFANEQFF. CDR3 DNA: TGCGCCAGCAGCTTTGCGAATGAGCAGTTCTTC.

The chain carries TRBV30 and TRBJ1-2, with D maybe TRBD1 (6 bases). This CDR3 spans 16 amino acids. Germline loops: CDR1 GTSNPN, CDR2 SVGIG (reference sequence). Deletions cut 3 bases from V and 4 bases from J, with 21 bases between. In DNA, the CDR3 is TGTGCCTGGAGCCGAGGGGCCTACAGGGAGGGCTATGGCTACACCTTC. As protein: CAWSRGAYREGYGYTF.

The J gene is TRBJ2-3, the V gene TRBV6-6; 10 bases are a match to TRBD1. CDR1 and CDR2 from the germline V gene are MNHNY and SVGAGI (reference sequence). The CDR3 contains 13 residues. V shed 8 bases and J 6 bases; nucleotides not matched to a gene: 5. Here the CDR3 reads CASRDRGPDTQYF. Written as DNA, the CDR3 is TGTGCCAGCCGCGACAGGGGGCCGGATACGCAGTATTTT.

The V gene is TRBV5-1, the J gene TRBJ2-7, with D perhaps TRBD2 (5 bases). The CDR3 is 13 residues long. The ends were cut back, 0 bases at V and 3 bases at J, with 7 bases in the middle. The V gene's germline CDR1 is SGHRS and CDR2 YFSETQ. The CDR3 nucleotides read TGCGCCAGCAGCTTGGAAGGACTCTACGAGCAGTACTTC. The encoded protein is CASSLEGLYEQYF.

This clone has only a few counts. The chain links TRBV7-2 to TRBJ2-5; possibly TRBD2 for D (5 bases). Trimming took off 5 bases at V and 5 bases at J, with 12 bases between the two ends. Germline-derived CDR1 and CDR2 are SGHTA and FQGNSA. There are 13 residues in the CDR3. In DNA form, the CDR3 reads TGTGCCAGCAGCCCTACTAGTCTCGAGACCCAGTACTTC. It specifies CASSPTSLETQYF.

V and J are TRBV30 and TRBJ1-4, with 8 bases matching TRBD1. Germline CDR1 reads GTSNPN; CDR2 reads SVGIG (reference sequence). The J segment lost 4 bases and the V segment lost 5 bases, leaving 6 bases of the junction unmatched. The CDR3 covers 14 residues. The DNA for the CDR3 is TGTGCCTGGGTTGACAGGGGAAGTAATGAAAAACTGTTTTTT. Translating gives CAWVDRGSNEKLFF.

The rearrangement joins TRBV15 to TRBJ1-1; a possible D gene is TRBD1 (6 bases). Trimming cost V 1 base and J 6 bases, with 12 bases left between them. Germline CDR1 and CDR2: LNHNV and YYDKDF (reference sequence). The CDR3 has 14 amino acids. For the CDR3, the DNA is TGTGCCACCAGCAGAGGTAACAGGGTTGCTGAAGCTTTCTTT. Its translation: CATSRGNRVAEAFF.

This clone came up a few times. CDR3 sequence: CSVGSLDRGNEQYF. The CDR3 nucleotides read TGCAGCGTAGGGTCGCTGGACAGGGGGAACGAGCAGTACTTC. This chain uses TRBV29-1 with TRBJ2-7; 10 positions agree with TRBD1. Trimming removed 6 bases from V and 5 bases from J; junction bases left unmatched: 10. This CDR3 has 14 amino acids. Per the germline V gene, CDR1 is SQVTM and CDR2 is ANQGSEA.

This clone occurred a few times. V and J are TRBV19 and TRBJ2-2; TRBD2 matches 12 bases. The length of the CDR3 is 15 residues. The V gene's germline CDR1 is LNHDA and CDR2 SQIVND (reference sequence). With V trimmed by 6 bases and J by 3 bases, 2 bases remained unmatched. The CDR3 reads CASRRTSGDTGELFF. Written as DNA, the CDR3 is TGTGCCAGTAGAAGGACTAGCGGGGACACCGGGGAGCTGTTTTTT. Full variable domain (missing parts from reference TRBV19 and TRBJ2-2): DGGITQSPKYLFRKEGQNVTLSCEQNLNHDAMYWYRQDPGQGLRLIYYSQIVNDFQKGDIAEGYSVSREKKESFPLTVTSAQKNPTAFYLCASRRTSGDTGELFFGEGSRLTVL.

V and J are TRBV7-2 and TRBJ1-6, with D perhaps TRBD1 (6 bases). From germline, CDR1 is SGHTA and CDR2 FQGNSA. This CDR3 spans 15 amino acids. Deletions cut 5 bases from V and 6 bases from J, with 14 bases between. Written as DNA, the CDR3 is TGTGCCAGCAGCACCCGGGGGCAGCCTAATTCACCCCTCCACTTT. Translation: CASSTRGQPNSPLHF.

This chain uses TRBV5-1 with TRBJ2-1, with D possibly TRBD2 on 6 matching bases. The V and J ends lost 0 bases and 5 bases respectively, with 12 bases between them. The germline gives CDR1 SGHRS, CDR2 YFSETQ. CDR3 length: 15 amino acids. Here the CDR3 reads CASSLGRAGHNEQFF. The CDR3 DNA is TGCGCCAGCAGCTTGGGGAGGGCGGGACACAATGAGCAGTTCTTC. Filled out from reference TRBV5-1 and TRBJ2-1, the complete variable domain reads KAGVTQTPRYLIKTRGQQVTLSCSPISGHRSVSWYQQTPGQGLQFLFEYFSETQRNKGNFPGRFSGRQFSNSRSEMNVSTLELGDSALYLCASSLGRAGHNEQFFGPGTRLTVL.

The genes are TRBV30 and TRBJ2-3, with D uncertain. V lost 0 bases, J lost 0 bases, and 10 bases lay in between. Germline CDR1 reads GTSNPN; CDR2 reads SVGIG (reference sequence). There are 15 residues in the CDR3. CDR3 protein: CAWSVYPGSTDTQYF. CDR3 DNA: TGTGCCTGGAGTGTATATCCCGGGAGCACAGATACGCAGTATTTT.

The chain carries TRBV14 and TRBJ2-5; D remains ambiguous. CDR3 length: 15 residues. V lost 0 bases to trimming and J lost 6 bases, with 14 bases between them. CDR1 and CDR2 from the germline V gene are SGHDN and FVKESK. CDR3 in DNA: TGTGCCAGCAGCCAAGATGGCGAGGTCCCGAAGACCCAGTACTTC. Translating gives CASSQDGEVPKTQYF.

There are a few counts of this clone. The chain combines TRBV19 with TRBJ1-1, with no clear D. Trimming took off 5 bases at V and 1 base at J, with 8 bases between the two ends. Germline assignment: CDR1 LNHDA and CDR2 SQIVND (reference sequence). This CDR3 region has 13 residues. The chain's CDR3 is CASSGRENTEAFF. The CDR3 region has the DNA TGTGCCAGTAGTGGGCGGGAGAACACTGAAGCTTTCTTT.

J is TRBJ1-1 and V is TRBV10-3; no clear D. CDR3 length: 14 amino acids. The germline V gene encodes CDR1 ENHRY and CDR2 SYGVKD. Trimming took off 2 bases at V and 5 bases at J, with 12 bases between the two ends. CDR3 in DNA: TGTGCCATCAGTGAGATGAGGGAGTCAACTGAAGCTTTCTTT. It encodes CAISEMRESTEAFF.

The genes are TRBV5-1 and TRBJ2-5, with 11 positions matching TRBD1. Looked up from germline, CDR1 is SGHRS and CDR2 is YFSETQ. The CDR3 has 14 amino acids. V lost 4 bases, J lost 5 bases, and 4 bases stayed unmatched. This CDR3 is CASSQDRGQETQYF. DNA of the CDR3: TGCGCCAGCAGCCAGGACAGGGGGCAGGAGACCCAGTACTTC. Combining the CDR3 with reference TRBV5-1 and TRBJ2-5 gives the whole variable domain KAGVTQTPRYLIKTRGQQVTLSCSPISGHRSVSWYQQTPGQGLQFLFEYFSETQRNKGNFPGRFSGRQFSNSRSEMNVSTLELGDSALYLCASSQDRGQETQYFGPGTRLLVL.

This rearrangement joins TRBV5-6 to TRBJ2-7, with D possibly matching TRBD1 (5 bases). V gave up 2 bases and J gave up 7 bases, with 10 bases separating them. Germline V CDR1 and CDR2: SGHDT, YYEEEE. The CDR3 spans 12 residues. CDR3 protein: CASSLDRTEQYF. CDR3 bases: TGTGCCAGCAGCTTAGACCGGACAGAGCAGTACTTC.